These 30 T cell receptor beta chains were sequenced from one sample in a study of T cell clonality in common variable immunodeficiency. Generated by immunoSEQ multiplex PCR, the TCRdb table keeps only in-frame clones and is missing some. The sample has about 43,000 clones, none seen only once. Sequencing input: peripheral blood mononuclear cells. The receptors originated from a person between 18 and 70 years old in good health.

This clone was detected many times. The CDR3 end is not reached by the read, which stops 3 residues before it; the germline J gene fills it in. The chain has TRBV19 and TRBJ1-1; the D is unclear. With 10 bases removed from V and 5 bases from J, the gap between germline ends came to 11 bases. The germline V gene has CDR1 LNHDA and CDR2 SQIVND (reference sequence). This CDR3 is 11 amino acids long. CDR3 DNA, as far as it was read: TGTGCCACCCTACTTTTTACTGAA. It encodes CATLLFTE. The full CDR3 reads CATLLFTEAFF.

This clone was detected ten times or more. The read terminates 3 residues before the CDR3 end, so the remaining end is supplied by the germline J gene. This chain links TRBV5-1 with TRBJ2-7; 7 bases fit TRBD1. After removal of 3 bases from V and 5 bases from J, the junction contained 5 bases not matched to a gene. CDR1 is SGHRS and CDR2 is YFSETQ in the germline V gene. This CDR3 is 13 amino acids long. The CDR3 sequence: CASSSTGIHEQYF. The sequenced part of the CDR3 DNA is TGCGCCAGCAGCTCGACAGGGATCCACGAG.

Many counts were recorded for this clone. The read falls 3 residues short of the CDR3 end, and the missing part is taken from the germline J gene. The chain couples TRBV4-2 to TRBJ2-3; TRBD2 matches 8 bases. V lost 0 bases to trimming and J lost 4 bases; unmatched junction nucleotides: 3. CDR3 length: 15 amino acids. CDR1 LGHNA and CDR2 YNFKEQ come from the germline V gene. CDR3 DNA (partial): TGTGCCAGCAGCCAAGATCTTAGCGGGGCAGATACG. It is translated as CASSQDLSGADT. The entire CDR3 is CASSQDLSGADTQYF.

This clone was detected ten times or more. The junction departs from the called germline gene at one end, perhaps through a read error. The CDR3 goes on 3 residues after the read ends, and that part is filled in from the germline J gene. The chain employs TRBV6-1 and TRBJ2-3, with 10 bases lining up with TRBD2. This CDR3 has 17 amino acids. Germline V lookup: CDR1 MNHNS, CDR2 SASEGT. The sequenced CDR3 bases are TGTGCCAGCAGGGAAGGGCAGCGGGGGGGACGCACAGATACG. It specifies CASREGQRGGRTDT. From start to end, the CDR3 is CASREGQRGGRTDTQYF.

With regard to this clone: The junction does not match germline at one end; this may be a read error. The read comes to an end 3 residues before the CDR3 does, leaving the germline J gene to fill in the end. The rearrangement joins TRBV7-7 to TRBJ2-1, with D tentatively TRBD1 (6 bases). Germline CDR1 is SSHAT and CDR2 is FNYEAQ (reference sequence). CDR3 size: 15 residues. CDR3: CASSSTHTGSHEQFF. The sequenced part of the CDR3 DNA is TGTGCTAGCAGCTCGACCCATACAGGGTCCCATGAG.

The sample holds many counts of this clone. The CDR3 end lies 3 residues beyond the end of the read and is filled in from the germline J gene. The chain recombines TRBV14 with TRBJ2-5; D is possibly TRBD2 (6 bases). In germline, CDR1 is SGHDN, CDR2 FVKESK. This CDR3 is built from 15 residues. The sequenced CDR3 bases are TGTGCCAGCAGCCAATTAAATTCGGGGGACGGTACC. This codes for CASSQLNSGDGT. The entire CDR3 is CASSQLNSGDGTQYF.

This clone was counted ten times or more. Read coverage stops 3 residues before the CDR3 terminus; the germline J gene supplies the remainder. V usage is TRBV20-1 and J usage is TRBJ2-7; 8 nucleotides agree with TRBD1. V was clipped by 0 bases and J by 4 bases; unmatched bases: 11. Germline lookup yields CDR1 DFQATT and CDR2 SNEGSKA (reference sequence). This CDR3 is built from 16 residues. The sequenced part of the CDR3 DNA is TGCAGTGCTAGAGAAAGGGGAGGACAGGGTTCGTACGAG. Translated: CSARERGGQGSYE. The full CDR3 protein reads CSARERGGQGSYEQYF.

This clone has a count of ten or more. Read data end 3 residues before the CDR3 end; the end is taken from the germline J gene. The chain employs TRBV6-1 and TRBJ1-5, with D unresolved. The germline CDR1 and CDR2 sequences are MNHNS and SASEGT. The CDR3 is made up of 13 amino acids. V gave up 1 base and J gave up 9 bases, with 10 bases separating them. CDR3 DNA (partial): TGTGCCAGCAGTGAAGAAAGGGCTGGGCCC. It is translated as CASSEERAGP. The entire CDR3 protein reads CASSEERAGPQHF.

At least ten counts were recorded for this clone. The CDR3 goes on 3 residues after the read ends, and that part is filled in from the germline J gene. The V gene is TRBV7-3, the J gene TRBJ2-3; perhaps TRBD2 as D (6 bases). The ends were cut back, 5 bases at V and 6 bases at J, with 12 bases in the middle. The CDR3 covers 13 residues. The germline V gene has CDR1 SGHTA and CDR2 FQGTGA. CDR3 loop: CASSLGGTDTQYF. CDR3 DNA (partial): TGTGCCAGCAGCCTCGGAGGGACTGATACG.

This clone was counted many times. Incomplete CDR3 DNA: TGTGCCTGGAGTGTATCAGGGGTTAACTCACCC. Translated: CAWSVSGVNSP. The full CDR3 is CAWSVSGVNSPLHF. The genes are TRBV30 and TRBJ1-6; a weak D match, TRBD1 (6 bases). The read finishes 3 residues shy of the CDR3 end, and the germline J gene is used to complete it. CDR3 length: 14 amino acids. V lost 0 bases and J lost 10, with 13 bases in between. Germline V gene lookup returns CDR1 GTSNPN and CDR2 SVGIG (reference sequence).

Details on this clone: The sample has other DNA sequences that encode this CDR3 too. The CDR3 DNA, read in part, is TGTGCCAGCAGTTACTCGACTAGCGGGGGTTACGAA. Its translation is CASSYSTSGGYE. The full CDR3 is CASSYSTSGGYEAFF. The rearrangement joins TRBV6-2 or TRBV6-3 to TRBJ1-1; D is possibly TRBD1 (5 bases). Read sequence stops 3 residues before the CDR3 end, and the germline J gene provides the missing end. Germline values: CDR1 MNHEY, CDR2 SVGEGT. The CDR3 loop spans 15 amino acids.

This clone was counted between two and nine times. CDR3 amino acids: CASSLSGGTGSGYTF. The CDR3 bases that were read are TGTGCCAGCAGCTTATCTGGCGGGACAGGGAGTGGC. The V call is TRBV11-2, the J call TRBJ1-2; TRBD1 matches 9 bases. Read sequence stops 3 residues before the CDR3 end, and the germline J gene provides the missing end. V trimming: 2 bases; J trimming: 7 bases; junction bases outside the gene matches: 8. The germline V gene encodes CDR1 SGHAT and CDR2 FQNNGV. This CDR3 has 15 amino acids.

This clone was seen at least ten times. The read gets to within 3 residues of the CDR3 end, and the germline J gene fills in the rest. The V gene is TRBV5-1, the J gene TRBJ2-3, with TRBD2 matching over 9 bases. This CDR3 is built from 16 residues. Germline V lookup: CDR1 SGHRS, CDR2 YFSETQ. Trimming at V came to 0 bases and at J to 3 bases, leaving 5 bases not matched to a gene. CDR3 DNA (partial): TGCGCCAGCAGCTTGGATGCGGGGGGGCCGACAGATACG. It yields the protein CASSLDAGGPTDT. The CDR3 reads in full as CASSLDAGGPTDTQYF. Looking up the rest from reference TRBV5-1 and TRBJ2-3 gives the full variable domain: KAGVTQTPRYLIKTRGQQVTLSCSPISGHRSVSWYQQTPGQGLQFLFEYFSETQRNKGNFPGRFSGRQFSNSRSEMNVSTLELGDSALYLCASSLDAGGPTDTQYFGPGTRLTVL.

In this sample, this clone turned up many times. The read terminates 3 residues before the CDR3 end, so the remaining end is supplied by the germline J gene. The V and J genes are TRBV5-4 and TRBJ2-5; possible D gene TRBD2, 7 bases. The CDR3 is 13 amino acids. From germline, CDR1 is SGHNT and CDR2 YYREEE (reference sequence). V lost 4 bases, J lost 5 bases, and 12 bases lay in between. The DNA read from the CDR3 is TGTGCCAGCAGCGGGGGGGCCGGGGAGACC. Translating gives CASSGGAGET. From start to end, the CDR3 is CASSGGAGETQYF.

Comments on this clone: The read terminates 3 residues ahead of where the CDR3 ends, so the germline J gene completes it. J is TRBJ2-3 and V is TRBV19; the D gene is possibly TRBD2 (6 bases). CDR1 is LNHDA, CDR2 SQIVND, per germline (reference sequence). This CDR3 has 15 amino acids. The sequenced CDR3 bases are TGTGCCAGTAGTACAAATCGGGGGTTCCATCAGCCG. Amino acids: CASSTNRGFHQP. The full CDR3 sequence reads CASSTNRGFHQPQYF.

This clone was detected many times. The read finishes 3 residues shy of the CDR3 end, and the germline J gene is used to complete it. The chain links TRBV5-4 to TRBJ2-5; D is unclear. V shed 2 bases and J shed 0 bases, with 5 bases lying between them. CDR1 and CDR2 (germline): SGHNT, YYREEE (reference sequence). The CDR3 has 13 amino acids. The CDR3 DNA, read in part, is TGTGCCAGCAGCTTAAGGTACCAAGAGACC. This encodes CASSLRYQET. The full CDR3 is CASSLRYQETQYF.

This clone occurred a few times. The CDR3 is cut off 3 residues early in the read; its end comes from the germline J gene. The V call is TRBV7-2, the J call TRBJ1-2; TRBD1 might be the D (6 bases). The CDR3 totals 15 residues. V was shortened by 6 bases and J by 4 bases, with 18 bases between the two germline ends. Germline V CDR1 and CDR2: SGHTA, FQGNSA. The CDR3 sequence: CASRPTGKEGYGYTF. CDR3 bases read: TGTGCCAGCAGACCTACAGGGAAGGAGGGCTATGGC. Drawing the rest from reference TRBV7-2 and TRBJ1-2, the complete variable domain is GAGVSQSPSNKVTEKGKDVELRCDPISGHTALYWYRQSLGQGLEFLIYFQGNSAPDKSGLPSDRFSAERTGGSVSTLTIQRTQQEDSAVYLCASRPTGKEGYGYTFGSGTRLTVV.

This clone was observed many times. Read data end 3 residues before the CDR3 end; the end is taken from the germline J gene. The chain has TRBV7-2 and TRBJ2-1, with D possibly matching TRBD1 (5 bases). V was shortened by 5 bases and J by 3 bases, with 8 bases between the two germline ends. This CDR3 is 13 amino acids long. Per the germline V gene, CDR1 is SGHTA and CDR2 is FQGNSA. CDR3 loop: CASSETDYNEQFF. The DNA read from the CDR3 is TGTGCCAGCAGCGAGACAGACTACAATGAG.

In its sample, this clone was seen many times. The sequence runs out 3 residues before the end of the CDR3; the remainder is reconstructed from the germline J gene. The chain links TRBV18 to TRBJ2-1, with 10 bases fitting TRBD1. After removal of 4 bases from V and 4 bases from J, the junction contained 4 bases not matched to a gene. This CDR3 region has 15 residues. Germline V gene lookup returns CDR1 KGHSH and CDR2 LQKENI. CDR3 protein: CASSQDRGRYNEQFF. CDR3 DNA (partial): TGTGCCAGCTCACAAGACAGGGGGCGTTACAATGAG.

This clone appeared many times. With the read ending 3 residues before the CDR3 end, the germline J gene is used to fill in that end. This chain links TRBV30 with TRBJ2-2; D might be TRBD2 (7 bases). Germline V gene data show CDR1 as GTSNPN and CDR2 as SVGIG (reference sequence). The CDR3 is 14 residues long. CDR3 DNA, as far as it was read: TGTGCCTGGAGTGTACGGGGGGCCGGTGAAAAG. The encoded protein is CAWSVRGAGEK. The complete CDR3 reads CAWSVRGAGEKLFF.

At least ten counts were recorded for this clone. The CDR3 end is not reached by the read, which stops 3 residues before it; the germline J gene fills it in. The V gene is TRBV30, the J gene TRBJ1-6; TRBD1 aligns across 7 bases. The CDR3 is 16 residues long. The junction had 10 bases not matched to a gene; V was cut back by 2 bases and J by 6 bases. Per germline, CDR1 GTSNPN and CDR2 SVGIG (reference sequence). The CDR3 is CAWSSSYRGSNSPLHF. The covered CDR3 bases are TGTGCCTGGAGTAGCTCCTACAGGGGAAGTAATTCACCC.

This clone was counted ten times or more. The read terminates 3 residues before the CDR3 end, so the remaining end is supplied by the germline J gene. The gene calls are TRBV19 and TRBJ1-1; 10 positions agree with TRBD1. Germline V CDR1 and CDR2: LNHDA, SQIVND (reference sequence). CDR3 length: 15 amino acids. V dropped 6 bases and J dropped 7; count of bases not matched to a gene: 11. The CDR3 DNA, read in part, is TGTGCCAGTAGCCCTAGGGACAGGGGAGGGTTTGAA. Translation gives CASSPRDRGGFE. The complete CDR3 reads CASSPRDRGGFEAFF.

This clone was seen repeatedly, ten times or more. Sequencing ends 3 residues short of the CDR3 end; the germline J gene provides the rest. The chain uses TRBV19 and TRBJ1-1; TRBD1 is a possible D gene (6 bases). V was cut by 6 bases and J by 0 bases, with 20 bases left in between. This CDR3 comprises 17 residues. Germline CDR1 is LNHDA and CDR2 is SQIVND (reference sequence). This CDR3 reads CASSRWVGGGMNTEAFF. Partial CDR3 DNA: TGTGCCAGTAGCCGGTGGGTTGGAGGGGGAATGAACACTGAA.

CDR3 region: CASTEGGQGGEKLFF. Partial CDR3 DNA: TGTGCCAGCACCGAGGGGGGACAGGGAGGTGAAAAA. The gene calls are TRBV2 and TRBJ1-4; 9 bases are a match to TRBD1. The CDR3 extends 3 residues past the end of the read, so its final part is completed from the germline J gene. Trimming took 7 bases from V and 7 from J; bases not matched to a gene: 10. CDR1 and CDR2 from the germline V gene are SNHLY and FYNNEI. This CDR3 is 15 amino acids long. The whole variable domain, filled in from reference TRBV2 and TRBJ1-4, reads EPEVTQTPSHQVTQMGQEVILRCVPISNHLYFYWYRQILGQKVEFLVSFYNNEISEKSEIFDDQFSVERPDGSNFTLKIRSTKLEDSAMYFCASTEGGQGGEKLFFGSGTQLSVL.

This clone was picked up many times. The read halts 3 residues ahead of the CDR3 end, with the missing end drawn from the germline J gene. J is TRBJ2-1 and V is TRBV2, with D tentatively TRBD1 (5 bases). The CDR3 contains 12 residues. Germline assignment: CDR1 SNHLY and CDR2 FYNNEI. Trimming removed 6 bases at V and 6 bases at J, with 9 bases between. Incomplete CDR3 DNA: TGTGCCAGCAGACAGGTCAGCAATGAG. Translating gives CASRQVSNE. Given in full, the CDR3 is CASRQVSNEQFF.

This clone has ten or more counts. The read finishes 3 residues shy of the CDR3 end, and the germline J gene is used to complete it. This chain joins TRBV6-1 and TRBJ1-6, with 11 bases lining up with TRBD1. The CDR3 consists of 19 residues. The V gene end was trimmed by 2 bases and the J gene end by 5 bases; junction bases not matched to a gene: 11. Germline V gene sequence: CDR1 MNHNS, CDR2 SASEGT. The CDR3 sequence: CASSEWTGGAYSDNSPLHF. CDR3 DNA, as far as it was read: TGTGCCAGCAGTGAATGGACAGGGGGCGCTTATTCCGATAATTCACCC.

In its sample, this clone was seen many times. The read terminates 3 residues before the CDR3 end, so the remaining end is supplied by the germline J gene. The chain couples TRBV20-1 to TRBJ2-7; 7 positions agree with TRBD2. This CDR3 spans 14 amino acids. The germline V gene has CDR1 DFQATT and CDR2 SNEGSKA (reference sequence). V trimming: 2 bases; J trimming: 3 bases; junction bases outside the gene matches: 7. CDR3 loop: CSARWGGGSYEQYF. The sequenced CDR3 bases are TGCAGTGCTAGATGGGGGGGAGGTAGCTACGAG.

This clone was picked up a small number of times. The DNA ends 3 residues before the CDR3 does, and the rest of the CDR3 is filled in from the germline J gene. The rearrangement uses TRBV7-9 and TRBJ1-2; D is unclear. Germline CDR1 is SEHNR and CDR2 is FQNEAQ (reference sequence). The CDR3 has 14 residues. This CDR3 reads CASSPHLAGDDYTF. CDR3 DNA (partial): TGTGCCAGCAGCCCCCACTTAGCGGGAGACGAC. Combining the CDR3 with reference TRBV7-9 and TRBJ1-2 gives the whole variable domain DTGVSQNPRHKITKRGQNVTFRCDPISEHNRLYWYRQTLGQGPEFLTYFQNEAQLEKSRLLSDRFSAERPKGSFSTLEIQRTEQGDSAMYLCASSPHLAGDDYTFGSGTRLTVV.

This clone was seen ten or more times. The read is 3 residues too short to cover the CDR3 end, so that end is filled in from the germline J gene. This chain connects TRBV9 to TRBJ2-1; TRBD1 aligns across 7 bases. The V gene end was trimmed by 4 bases and the J gene end by 1 base; junction bases not matched to a gene: 2. Looked up from germline, CDR1 is SGDLS and CDR2 is YYNGEE. This CDR3 is 14 amino acids long. The part of the CDR3 DNA that was read is TGTGCCAGCAGCACGACAGGGTCCTACAATGAG. Translated, it gives CASSTTGSYNE. The full CDR3 protein reads CASSTTGSYNEQFF.

This clone was seen many times. The sequence runs out 3 residues before the end of the CDR3; the remainder is reconstructed from the germline J gene. The rearrangement uses TRBV4-1 and TRBJ2-1; TRBD1 matches 7 bases. Germline loops: CDR1 MGHRA, CDR2 YSYEKL. The CDR3 runs to 18 residues. Trimming cost V 4 bases and J 4 bases; bases outside gene matches: 16. CDR3 sequence: CASSPEVPTGLGYNEQFF. CDR3 DNA (partial): TGCGCCAGCAGCCCCGAAGTACCGACAGGGTTAGGGTACAATGAG.